The 15 T cell receptor beta chains presented below share a single source sample, sequenced in a study of T cell responses to AZD1222 COVID-19 vaccine. The table came from immunoSEQ multiplex PCR; TCRdb's copy has only in-frame clones and leaves some out. The sample carries roughly 190,000 clones, 90% to 95% recorded once. The specimen was peripheral blood, collected 28 days after the second dose of the MenACWY control vaccine. These receptors originate from an adult who received the MenACWY meningococcal vaccine as a control.

This chain joins TRBV19 and TRBJ2-1, with 10 bases that match TRBD2. V gave up 6 bases and J gave up 9 bases; unmatched junction bases: 11. Looked up from germline, CDR1 is LNHDA and CDR2 is SQIVND (reference sequence). This CDR3 contains 15 residues. The CDR3 here is CASRSGRAGRTEQFF. As DNA, the CDR3 is TGTGCCAGTAGGAGCGGGAGGGCCGGGCGTACTGAGCAGTTCTTC. Drawing the rest from reference TRBV19 and TRBJ2-1, the complete variable domain is DGGITQSPKYLFRKEGQNVTLSCEQNLNHDAMYWYRQDPGQGLRLIYYSQIVNDFQKGDIAEGYSVSREKKESFPLTVTSAQKNPTAFYLCASRSGRAGRTEQFFGPGTRLTVL.

The chain carries TRBV4-2 and TRBJ1-3; D call uncertain. The V end lost 0 bases, the J end lost 3 bases, and 6 bases lay between the germline ends. Germline CDR1 and CDR2: LGHNA and YNFKEQ. The CDR3 covers 14 residues. The CDR3 protein is CASSQDQGGNTIYF. DNA for the CDR3: TGTGCCAGCAGCCAAGATCAAGGTGGAAACACCATATATTTT.

The V gene is TRBV12-3 or TRBV12-4, the J gene TRBJ1-4; possible D gene TRBD1, 6 bases. The CDR3 totals 13 residues. The V and J ends lost 2 bases and 8 bases respectively, with 9 bases between them. CDR3 DNA: TGTGCCAGCAGTTTATCAGGGGTGGAAAAACTGTTTTTT. Protein product: CASSLSGVEKLFF.

The rearrangement links TRBV19 to TRBJ1-5; D is perhaps TRBD1 (6 bases). The V and J ends lost 3 bases and 4 bases respectively, with 13 bases between them. Germline CDR1 reads LNHDA; CDR2 reads SQIVND (reference sequence). The CDR3 sequence is 15 residues long. The CDR3: CASSIPDRLNQPQHF. The CDR3, as DNA: TGTGCCAGTAGTATCCCAGACAGGCTAAATCAGCCCCAGCATTTT.

V gene TRBV9 combines with J gene TRBJ2-1; no definite D call. The CDR3 length is 13 residues. Trimming removed 3 bases from V and 9 bases from J, with 13 bases in between. Germline V gene sequence: CDR1 SGDLS, CDR2 YYNGEE. The CDR3 spells CASSAIGLGEQFF. The CDR3 DNA reads TGTGCCAGCAGCGCTATTGGGTTGGGTGAGCAGTTCTTC.

This chain links TRBV28 with TRBJ1-2; D gene ambiguous. CDR1 and CDR2 from the germline V gene are MDHEN and SYDVKM. There are 16 residues in the CDR3. V dropped 6 bases and J dropped 5 bases, with 22 bases sitting between them. The DNA for the CDR3 is TGTGCCAGCAGGCCCCCGGAGGGCAGGCTTACTTATGGCTACACCTTC. Translating it yields CASRPPEGRLTYGYTF.

The chain joins TRBV19 to TRBJ1-1; 8 nucleotides agree with TRBD1. The germline V gene has CDR1 LNHDA and CDR2 SQIVND (reference sequence). Trimming removed 7 bases from V and 0 bases from J; junction bases left unmatched: 4. This CDR3 comprises 14 residues. This CDR3 reads CASIPDRVNTEAFF. The CDR3 DNA sequence: TGTGCCAGTATCCCGGACAGGGTGAACACTGAAGCTTTCTTT. The full variable domain, completed using reference TRBV19 and TRBJ1-1, is DGGITQSPKYLFRKEGQNVTLSCEQNLNHDAMYWYRQDPGQGLRLIYYSQIVNDFQKGDIAEGYSVSREKKESFPLTVTSAQKNPTAFYLCASIPDRVNTEAFFGQGTRLTVV.

The chain employs TRBV27 and TRBJ2-2; 8 bases agree with TRBD1. The V segment lost 1 base and the J segment 7 bases; nucleotides outside the gene matches: 8. CDR3 length equals 16 residues. The germline V gene encodes CDR1 MNHEY and CDR2 SMNVEV (reference sequence). CDR3 residues: CASSLFFTGGNGELFF. Written as DNA, the CDR3 is TGTGCCAGCAGTTTATTTTTTACAGGGGGGAACGGGGAGCTGTTTTTT.

The chain recombines TRBV30 with TRBJ2-7, with a tentative D call TRBD2 (7 bases). The CDR3 consists of 15 residues. V gave up 2 bases and J gave up 0 bases, with 14 bases separating them. Germline V lookup: CDR1 GTSNPN, CDR2 SVGIG (reference sequence). CDR3 DNA: TGTGCCTGGAGTAGGGGGGGCCTCCCCTCCTACGAGCAGTACTTC. Protein sequence: CAWSRGGLPSYEQYF. The full variable domain, with the rest looked up from reference TRBV30 and TRBJ2-7, is SQTIHQWPATLVQPVGSPLSLECTVEGTSNPNLYWYRQAAGRGLQLLFYSVGIGQISSEVPQNLSASRPQDRQFILSSKKLLLSDSGFYLCAWSRGGLPSYEQYFGPGTRLTVT.

The chain uses TRBV7-2 and TRBJ2-2; TRBD2 matches at 9 bases. There are 19 residues in the CDR3. V was clipped by 3 bases and J by 7 bases; unmatched bases: 18. Per the germline V gene, CDR1 is SGHTA and CDR2 is FQGNSA. Here the CDR3 reads CASSFFGLAGSSASGELFF. CDR3 nucleotide sequence: TGTGCCAGCAGCTTCTTCGGCCTAGCGGGATCCTCGGCGAGCGGGGAGCTGTTTTTT.

This sequence joins TRBV14 and TRBJ1-2; 9 bases match TRBD1. CDR1 SGHDN and CDR2 FVKESK come from the germline V gene. With 4 bases clipped from V and 6 bases from J, the junction kept 3 bases outside the gene matches. CDR3 length equals 13 residues. The CDR3: CASSPWDRDGYTF. As DNA, the CDR3 is TGTGCCAGCAGCCCCTGGGACAGGGATGGCTACACCTTC.

This clone was found once. V gene TRBV28 combines with J gene TRBJ2-1; TRBD1 is a possible D gene (6 bases). Trimming stripped 6 bases from V and 4 bases from J, with 10 bases between. The CDR3 extends over 13 amino acids. Per the germline V gene, CDR1 is MDHEN and CDR2 is SYDVKM. The CDR3 reads CASRSTGYNEQFF. The CDR3 DNA follows: TGTGCCAGCAGGAGTACAGGGTACAATGAGCAGTTCTTC.

V is TRBV27 and J is TRBJ1-1; D is unclear. The CDR3 runs to 13 residues. Between the trimmed V and J ends, which lost 2 bases and 10 bases, there was a span of 14 bases. Germline V gene sequence: CDR1 MNHEY, CDR2 SMNVEV (reference sequence). The CDR3 DNA follows: TGTGCCAGCAGTTTAAGGCGTCCTACAAGAGCTTTCTTT. Translating gives CASSLRRPTRAFF.

V and J are TRBV9 and TRBJ2-7; 8 bases are shared with TRBD2. Germline V gene data show CDR1 as SGDLS and CDR2 as YYNGEE. J lost 4 bases, V lost 10 bases, and 10 bases had no gene match. The CDR3 runs 13 residues. The CDR3 DNA reads TGTGCCCCCGCCAAGCGGGAGTCTTACGAGCAGTACTTC. Residues: CAPAKRESYEQYF.

The chain combines TRBV28 with TRBJ2-7; 10 bases line up with TRBD1. This CDR3 spans 16 amino acids. Germline loops: CDR1 MDHEN, CDR2 SYDVKM. Losses at the gene ends were 2 bases for V and 1 base for J; bases not matched to a gene: 5. CDR3 residues: CASSLPGTGASYEQYF. The DNA for the CDR3 is TGTGCCAGCAGTTTACCCGGGACAGGGGCTTCCTACGAGCAGTACTTC.